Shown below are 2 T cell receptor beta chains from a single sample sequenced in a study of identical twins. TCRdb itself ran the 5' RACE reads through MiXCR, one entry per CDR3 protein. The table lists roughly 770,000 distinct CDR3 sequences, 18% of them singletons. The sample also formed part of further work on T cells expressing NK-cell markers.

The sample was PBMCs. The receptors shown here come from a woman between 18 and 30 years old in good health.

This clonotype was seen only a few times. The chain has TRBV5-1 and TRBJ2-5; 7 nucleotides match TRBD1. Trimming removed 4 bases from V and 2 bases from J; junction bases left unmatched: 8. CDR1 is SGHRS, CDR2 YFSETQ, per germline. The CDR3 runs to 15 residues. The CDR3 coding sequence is TGCGCCAGCAGCCCGGGACAGACGCTTCAAGAGACCCAGTACTTC. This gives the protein CASSPGQTLQETQYF.

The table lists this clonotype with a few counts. The DNA of the CDR3 is TGTGCCAGCAGCTTAGTCACGGGACTAGCGGGGGTCTACGAGCAGTACTTC. It yields the protein CASSLVTGLAGVYEQYF. This chain links TRBV11-2 with TRBJ2-7, with TRBD2 matching over 14 bases. Losses at the gene ends were 1 base for V and 3 bases for J; bases not matched to a gene: 5. In germline, CDR1 is SGHAT, CDR2 FQNNGV. This CDR3 contains 17 residues.